What follows are 3 T cell receptor beta chains derived from one specimen sequenced in a study of beta chain features in type 1 diabetes. The study reverse transcribed the entire isolated RNA, so it sequenced expressed TCRB transcripts. Method: immunoSEQ multiplex PCR; TCRdb's copy keeps in-frame clones and lacks some. The sample holds hundreds of thousands of clones, 30% seen once. Material for sequencing was naive CD4+ T cells from blood. All receptors come from a man aged 18 to 30 in good health.

V and J are TRBV5-4 and TRBJ2-5; possible D gene TRBD2, 6 bases. The CDR3 is 16 residues long. Trimming left V 4 bases short and J 4 bases short, with 20 bases between. CDR1 is SGHNT, CDR2 YYREEE, per germline (reference sequence). Here the CDR3 reads CASSLNIRDSTETQYF. In nucleotides, the CDR3 is TGTGCCAGCAGCCTGAACATCCGGGACTCTACAGAGACCCAGTACTTC.

The chain carries TRBV14 and TRBJ1-1, with TRBD1 as a possible D gene (5 bases). The CDR3 has 14 amino acids. V was pared by 3 bases and J by 3 bases, with 11 bases between. Germline V gene lookup returns CDR1 SGHDN and CDR2 FVKESK. CDR3 bases: TGTGCCAGCAGCCAGATGGGGCGATACACTGAAGCTTTCTTT. Residues: CASSQMGRYTEAFF.

This clone was picked up a small number of times. V gene TRBV7-2 combines with J gene TRBJ1-5; the D is unclear. This CDR3 comprises 16 residues. V was clipped by 1 base and J by 4 bases, with 14 bases between them. Looked up from germline, CDR1 is SGHTA and CDR2 is FQGNSA. The CDR3 region is CASSLVVGGRNQPQHF. CDR3 bases: TGTGCCAGCAGCTTAGTAGTCGGCGGGCGGAATCAGCCCCAGCATTTT.